A single sample is the source of the 31 T cell receptor beta chains below, sequenced in a study of shared T cell receptors in the human thymus. The repertoire was sequenced with immunoSEQ multiplex PCR; TCRdb's copy has only in-frame clones and lacks some. This table holds hundreds of thousands of clones, 80% to 90% found once. This sample also belongs to another study, concerning human thymus T cells.

The sequenced material came from thymocytes. These receptors all stem from a girl in the first two years of life with a congenital heart defect.

The sample holds one count of this clone. V and J are TRBV20-1 and TRBJ1-2; D uncertain. The germline gives CDR1 DFQATT, CDR2 SNEGSKA (reference sequence). This CDR3 spans 11 amino acids. Trimming removed 0 bases from V and 9 bases from J, with 8 bases in between. DNA of the CDR3: TGCAGTGCTAGAGATTGGAGAAGCTACACCTTC. It translates to CSARDWRSYTF.

The V call is TRBV5-1, the J call TRBJ2-5, with 8 bases identical to TRBD2. CDR1 is SGHRS and CDR2 is YFSETQ in the germline V gene. Germline trimming cut 4 bases from V and 1 base from J; bases unmatched to any gene: 18. This CDR3 is built from 19 residues. CDR3 amino acids: CASSLGGGTHLGVQETQYF. CDR3 nucleotides: TGCGCCAGCAGCCTTGGCGGGGGGACCCACCTGGGCGTCCAAGAGACCCAGTACTTC.

This chain connects TRBV6-6 to TRBJ1-6; tentative D call: TRBD1 (6 bases). Trimming pared 6 bases from V and 8 bases from J, leaving 17 bases between. The CDR3 totals 15 residues. Germline V gene sequence: CDR1 MNHNY, CDR2 SVGAGI (reference sequence). The CDR3 is CASRPTGNRHSPLHF. CDR3 nucleotide sequence: TGTGCCAGCAGACCTACAGGGAATCGCCATTCACCCCTCCACTTT.

This clone occurred once. V usage is TRBV7-2 and J usage is TRBJ1-1; D call uncertain. CDR3 size: 16 residues. Germline CDR1 SGHTA, CDR2 FQGNSA. V lost 6 bases and J lost 3, with 20 bases in between. The DNA for the CDR3 is TGTGCCAGCAGACCATGGGAGTGGGCGCGAGACACTGAAGCTTTCTTT. Its translation: CASRPWEWARDTEAFF.

The chain has TRBV5-1 and TRBJ2-3; 10 bases match TRBD1. Germline lookup yields CDR1 SGHRS and CDR2 YFSETQ. V shed 4 bases and J 5 bases; nucleotides not matched to a gene: 7. The CDR3 contains 15 residues. The CDR3 spells CASSNRDRGKDTQYF. CDR3 DNA: TGCGCCAGCAGCAACCGGGACAGGGGTAAAGATACGCAGTATTTT.

This clone has more than one count but fewer than ten. The V gene is TRBV27, the J gene TRBJ1-1, with D possibly being TRBD1 (5 bases). CDR1 is MNHEY, CDR2 SMNVEV, per germline (reference sequence). The germline V and J ends were trimmed by 0 bases and 4 bases, with 12 bases remaining between them. CDR3 length equals 15 residues. CDR3 nucleotide sequence: TGTGCCAGCAGTTTATCGATCGGGGGGGGCACTGAAGCTTTCTTT. It codes for CASSLSIGGGTEAFF.

The CDR3 loop is CASSQDRGRGDYGYTF. CDR3 coding DNA: TGTGCCAGCAGCCAAGATCGGGGCAGGGGGGACTATGGCTACACCTTC. The J gene is TRBJ1-2, the V gene TRBV14; the match to TRBD1 covers 7 bases. Trimming at V came to 0 bases and at J to 3 bases, leaving 7 bases not matched to a gene. CDR3 length: 16 amino acids. Germline V gene sequence: CDR1 SGHDN, CDR2 FVKESK. Looking up the rest from reference TRBV14 and TRBJ1-2 gives the full variable domain: EAGVTQFPSHSVIEKGQTVTLRCDPISGHDNLYWYRRVMGKEIKFLLHFVKESKQDESGMPNNRFLAERTGGTYSTLKVQPAELEDSGVYFCASSQDRGRGDYGYTFGSGTRLTVV.

The chain joins TRBV7-9 to TRBJ2-3; no clear D gene. Trimming removed 2 bases at V and 0 bases at J, with 15 bases between. Per germline, CDR1 SEHNR and CDR2 FQNEAQ (reference sequence). The CDR3 extends over 17 amino acids. This chain's CDR3 is CASSLMGLLPSTDTQYF. The CDR3 DNA is TGTGCCAGCAGCTTAATGGGCTTGTTACCTAGCACAGATACGCAGTATTTT.

J is TRBJ2-7 and V is TRBV10-2; 8 bases agree with TRBD2. The CDR3 is 19 residues long. The trim removed 4 bases at V and 3 bases at J, leaving 20 bases unmatched. Germline V CDR1 and CDR2: WSHSY, SAAADI. CDR3 protein: CASSAKGGGPRRYNYEQYF. CDR3 nucleotides: TGCGCCAGCAGTGCTAAGGGCGGGGGGCCCAGAAGATATAACTACGAGCAGTACTTC.

In its sample, this clone was seen a few times. The V call is TRBV27, the J call TRBJ2-1; TRBD2 might be the D (6 bases). The V end was cut by 3 bases, the J end by 1 base, with 19 bases between. Germline-derived CDR1 and CDR2 are MNHEY and SMNVEV (reference sequence). The CDR3 covers 18 residues. CDR3: CASSLIGGGCMSYNEQFF. The DNA for the CDR3 is TGTGCCAGCAGTTTGATAGGTGGGGGGTGCATGTCCTACAATGAGCAGTTCTTC.

This clone was seen once. The genes are TRBV7-9 and TRBJ1-2; D is ambiguous. From germline, CDR1 is SEHNR and CDR2 FQNEAQ (reference sequence). The germline V and J ends were trimmed by 11 bases and 3 bases, with 22 bases remaining between them. This CDR3 spans 15 amino acids. The CDR3 loop reads CALHSPVVPYYGYTF. CDR3 coding DNA: TGTGCCCTCCATAGCCCGGTCGTGCCTTACTATGGCTACACCTTC.

This clone was counted a single time. The chain has TRBV7-2 and TRBJ2-1; 9 bases fit TRBD2. The CDR3 contains 15 residues. Trimming removed 4 bases from V and 9 bases from J; junction bases left unmatched: 10. Germline V gives CDR1 SGHTA, CDR2 FQGNSA. DNA for the CDR3: TGTGCCAGCAGCTGGCGGGGGGGACAGACTCCTGAGCAGTTCTTC. Protein product: CASSWRGGQTPEQFF.

A few counts support this clone. The rearrangement links TRBV19 to TRBJ1-2; 10 nucleotides line up with TRBD1. V lost 3 bases, J lost 8 bases, and 3 bases stayed unmatched. The CDR3 is made up of 13 amino acids. The V gene's germline CDR1 is LNHDA and CDR2 SQIVND (reference sequence). CDR3 residues: CASSMGTGDGYTF. The CDR3, as DNA: TGTGCCAGTAGTATGGGGACAGGGGACGGCTACACCTTC.

The CDR3, as DNA: TGTGCCAGCGGCCACGAATTCATACCTAGCACAGATACGCAGTATTTT. It translates to CASGHEFIPSTDTQYF. This rearrangement joins TRBV27 to TRBJ2-3; D unclear. V lost 8 bases and J lost 0, with 18 bases in between. The length of the CDR3 is 16 residues. Germline V gives CDR1 MNHEY, CDR2 SMNVEV (reference sequence).

J is TRBJ2-4 and V is TRBV5-6, with a possible D match to TRBD1 (6 bases). CDR3 size: 19 residues. In germline, CDR1 is SGHDT, CDR2 YYEEEE. Trimming pared 1 base from V and 0 bases from J, leaving 20 bases between. CDR3 sequence reads: CASSLRGSQGWIAKNIQYF. In DNA form, the CDR3 reads TGTGCCAGCAGCTTGAGAGGGTCCCAGGGGTGGATAGCCAAAAACATTCAGTACTTC.

A remark on this clone: Different DNA sequences within this sample yield the same CDR3. This chain connects TRBV14 to TRBJ1-2; TRBD1 agrees at 10 bases. V was clipped by 1 base and J by 5 bases; unmatched bases: 1. The germline gives CDR1 SGHDN, CDR2 FVKESK. The length of the CDR3 is 14 residues. The chain's CDR3 is CASSQGGQGYGYTF. The CDR3 coding sequence is TGTGCCAGCAGCCAAGGGGGACAGGGGTATGGCTACACCTTC.

The chain is built from TRBV4-3 and TRBJ2-7; TRBD1 is a possible D gene (6 bases). The V gene's germline CDR1 is LGHNA and CDR2 YSLEER. The CDR3 is 15 amino acids. V was clipped by 0 bases and J by 4 bases, with 13 bases between them. CDR3 residues: CASSQDQDRSYEQYF. The CDR3 nucleotides read TGCGCCAGCAGCCAAGATCAGGACAGAAGTTACGAGCAGTACTTC.

This sequence joins TRBV5-6 and TRBJ2-6; D is possibly TRBD2 (5 bases). Trimming removed 0 bases at V and 4 bases at J, with 17 bases between. This CDR3 is built from 18 residues. Germline lookup yields CDR1 SGHDT and CDR2 YYEEEE. CDR3 protein: CASSLEGLPTAGANVLTF. CDR3 nucleotides: TGTGCCAGCAGCTTGGAAGGACTCCCGACGGCGGGGGCCAACGTCCTGACTTTC.

The chain uses TRBV12-5 and TRBJ1-2; 8 bases line up with TRBD1. V lost 5 bases to trimming and J lost 6 bases; unmatched junction nucleotides: 8. The CDR3 is 14 residues long. Germline-derived CDR1 and CDR2 are LGHNT and FRNRAP. Here the CDR3 DNA reads TGTGCTAGTGGTCCCCTGGGCAGGGGGCATGGCTACACCTTC. This gives the protein CASGPLGRGHGYTF.

The V call is TRBV10-3, the J call TRBJ1-2; 10 bases line up with TRBD1. Germline CDR1 ENHRY, CDR2 SYGVKD. The CDR3 is made up of 17 amino acids. J lost 3 bases, V lost 5 bases, and 12 bases had no gene match. CDR3 in amino acids: CAISHTLDRGRDYGYTF. CDR3 sequence (DNA): TGTGCCATCAGTCATACCTTAGACAGGGGGCGAGACTATGGCTACACCTTC.

The rearrangement links TRBV29-1 to TRBJ1-2, with TRBD1 matching 7 bases. Germline V CDR1 and CDR2: SQVTM, ANQGSEA. CDR3 size: 11 residues. The ends lost 6 bases at V and 8 bases at J; junction bases unmatched: 6. Here the CDR3 DNA reads TGCAGCGTAAGACAGGGAACGGGCTACACCTTC. Its protein is CSVRQGTGYTF.

This sequence joins TRBV5-1 and TRBJ2-2; TRBD1 might be the D (6 bases). The CDR3 length is 18 residues. Germline CDR1 reads SGHRS; CDR2 reads YFSETQ. V shed 4 bases and J shed 3 bases, with 22 bases lying between them. CDR3 in amino acids: CASSHRAGEDRDTGELFF. Written as DNA, the CDR3 is TGCGCCAGCAGCCATCGGGCAGGGGAAGACCGAGACACCGGGGAGCTGTTTTTT.

The chain couples TRBV12-5 to TRBJ2-7; 8 nucleotides agree with TRBD2. Germline values: CDR1 LGHNT, CDR2 FRNRAP. Unmatched junction bases numbered 12, after V lost 6 bases and J lost 2 bases. The CDR3 is made up of 16 amino acids. CDR3 DNA: TGTGCTAGTGGGCCCTATAGCGGGACGGTGACCTACGAGCAGTACTTC. Encoded protein: CASGPYSGTVTYEQYF. The whole variable domain, filled in from reference TRBV12-5 and TRBJ2-7, reads DARVTQTPRHKVTEMGQEVTMRCQPILGHNTVFWYRQTMMQGLELLAYFRNRAPLDDSGMPKDRFSAEMPDATLATLKIQPSEPRDSAVYFCASGPYSGTVTYEQYFGPGTRLTVT.

V and J are TRBV18 and TRBJ2-7, with TRBD1 matching over 9 bases. Per the germline V gene, CDR1 is KGHSH and CDR2 is LQKENI. V was pared by 2 bases and J by 5 bases, with 7 bases of the junction left unmatched. The CDR3 is made up of 15 amino acids. The CDR3 loop reads CASSPNRGPGDEQYF. CDR3 DNA: TGTGCCAGCTCACCAAACAGGGGGCCGGGGGACGAGCAGTACTTC. Using reference TRBV18 and TRBJ2-7 for the parts outside the CDR3, the full variable domain is NAGVMQNPRHLVRRRGQEARLRCSPMKGHSHVYWYRQLPEEGLKFMVYLQKENIIDESGMPKERFSAEFPKEGPSILRIQQVVRGDSAAYFCASSPNRGPGDEQYFGPGTRLTVT.

V is TRBV5-1 and J is TRBJ1-3; D gene ambiguous. The length of the CDR3 is 19 residues. The V end was cut by 0 bases, the J end by 3 bases, with 22 bases between. CDR1 and CDR2 from the germline V gene are SGHRS and YFSETQ. The CDR3 nucleotides are TGCGCCAGCAGCTTGGCATCCCCTCGTGGGCCAATCGATGGAAACACCATATATTTT. This translates into CASSLASPRGPIDGNTIYF.

The rearrangement joins TRBV14 to TRBJ1-1; 7 bases line up with TRBD1. Per the germline V gene, CDR1 is SGHDN and CDR2 is FVKESK. CDR3 length: 15 amino acids. After removal of 2 bases from V and 4 bases from J, the junction contained 7 bases not matched to a gene. The CDR3 region is CASSQTGDRATEAFF. The CDR3 DNA sequence: TGTGCCAGCAGCCAAACGGGAGACAGGGCCACTGAAGCTTTCTTT.

V is TRBV18 and J is TRBJ2-7; D not certain. V shed 8 bases and J shed 1 base, with 24 bases lying between them. CDR1 and CDR2 (germline): KGHSH, LQKENI. The length of the CDR3 is 17 residues. The CDR3 DNA reads TGTGCCAGCACTCCGCCGACACCAGACGGTGAATCCTACGAGCAGTACTTC. Its translation: CASTPPTPDGESYEQYF.

CDR3 amino acids: CASSQDIGGWTNTEAFF. The CDR3 DNA is TGCGCCAGCAGCCAAGATATTGGGGGGTGGACGAACACTGAAGCTTTCTTT. The gene calls are TRBV4-1 and TRBJ1-1; possibly TRBD1 for D (5 bases). The CDR3 spans 17 residues. Germline V gene lookup returns CDR1 MGHRA and CDR2 YSYEKL. Between the trimmed V and J ends, which lost 0 bases and 1 base, there was a span of 15 bases.

This clone was counted only a few times. The V gene is TRBV5-6, the J gene TRBJ1-2, with 7 bases that match TRBD1. In germline, CDR1 is SGHDT, CDR2 YYEEEE. Germline trimming cut 2 bases from V and 4 bases from J; bases unmatched to any gene: 5. The CDR3 length is 14 residues. CDR3 nucleotides: TGTGCCAGCAGCTTAAGAAGGGGGCTCTATGGCTACACCTTC. This sequence encodes CASSLRRGLYGYTF.

The chain combines TRBV5-4 with TRBJ2-7; TRBD1 might be the D (5 bases). This CDR3 comprises 15 residues. Trimming stripped 0 bases from V and 5 bases from J, with 15 bases between. CDR1 and CDR2 from the germline V gene are SGHNT and YYREEE (reference sequence). This CDR3 reads CASSLEGAPGHEQYF. CDR3 coding DNA: TGTGCCAGCAGCTTGGAAGGGGCACCTGGCCACGAGCAGTACTTC.

CDR3 region: CASSLAQGGYEQYF. The CDR3 DNA reads TGCGCCAGCAGCTTGGCACAGGGAGGGTACGAGCAGTACTTC. The rearrangement links TRBV5-1 to TRBJ2-7, with a weak D call TRBD2 (7 bases). The CDR3 length is 14 residues. V lost 0 bases, J lost 4 bases, and 11 bases lay in between. The germline V gene has CDR1 SGHRS and CDR2 YFSETQ.